The 7 T cell receptor beta chains below were found in one sample sequenced in a study of neurological immune-mediated disorders. MiXCR, applied by TCRdb to the 5' RACE reads, yields one record per CDR3 protein. The repertoire has about 120,000 distinct CDR3 sequences, more than 2.5% of them found once; the top ten carry over 1%. The sequenced material came from PBMCs. Receptors were obtained from a woman between 25 and 40 years old with multiple sclerosis.

This clonotype came up many times. V usage is TRBV12-3 or TRBV12-4 and J usage is TRBJ1-5; D not certain. This CDR3 region has 14 residues. Trimming took off 2 bases at V and 2 bases at J, with 7 bases between the two ends. The DNA for the CDR3 is TGTGCCAGCAGTTTAACACCCCGCAATCAGCCCCAGCATTTT. It yields the protein CASSLTPRNQPQHF.

This clonotype has at least ten counts. Here the CDR3 reads CASLRAENSPLHF. The CDR3 DNA reads as TGTGCCAGCTTACGAGCAGAAAATTCACCCCTCCACTTT. This chain uses TRBV9 with TRBJ1-6; D uncertain. The V gene lost 7 bases and the J gene lost 7 bases, with 12 bases spanning the gap. CDR1 and CDR2 from the germline V gene are SGDLS and YYNGEE. The length of the CDR3 is 13 residues.

In its sample, this clonotype was seen many times. The chain links TRBV7-2 to TRBJ2-5; D may be TRBD2 (6 bases). V lost 5 bases, J lost 3 bases, and 13 bases lay in between. This CDR3 has 14 amino acids. Germline V gene data show CDR1 as SGHTA and CDR2 as FQGNSA. This CDR3 reads CASSPGLSKETQYF. In nucleotides, the CDR3 is TGTGCCAGCAGCCCGGGACTCTCAAAAGAGACCCAGTACTTC.

With respect to this clonotype: Just one base apart from a much larger clone, this may be a read error. The rearrangement uses TRBV7-2 and TRBJ2-7; possibly TRBD2 for D (5 bases). Germline CDR1 SGHTA, CDR2 FQGNSA. Trimming stripped 5 bases from V and 7 bases from J, with 18 bases between. The CDR3 totals 14 residues. CDR3 coding DNA: TGTGCCAGCAGCCCCCACGGTCCCGGGGAAGAGCAGTACTTC. As protein: CASSPHGPGEEQYF.

The chain carries TRBV5-1 and TRBJ1-2; no definite D call. Germline V gene data show CDR1 as SGHRS and CDR2 as YFSETQ. The CDR3 runs 14 residues. Trimming pared 4 bases from V and 9 bases from J, leaving 19 bases between. The CDR3 here is CASSPGTVEKSYTF. In DNA form, the CDR3 reads TGCGCCAGCAGCCCGGGCACCGTGGAAAAAAGCTACACCTTC.

This clonotype came up many times. This rearrangement joins TRBV7-6 to TRBJ1-4; 10 bases map to TRBD1. V dropped 4 bases and J dropped 7; count of bases not matched to a gene: 18. CDR3 length equals 19 residues. CDR1 is SGHVS, CDR2 FNYEAQ, per germline. CDR3 residues: CASSSRRQGAKMEGEKLFF. The CDR3 DNA reads TGTGCCAGCAGCTCCAGACGACAGGGGGCTAAGATGGAGGGTGAAAAACTGTTTTTT.

This clonotype was recorded many times. This sequence joins TRBV7-2 and TRBJ2-1; TRBD1 is a possible D gene (5 bases). Trimming left V 5 bases short and J 8 bases short, with 16 bases between. The CDR3 extends over 14 amino acids. CDR1 is SGHTA and CDR2 is FQGNSA in the germline V gene. In DNA, the CDR3 is TGTGCCAGCAGCCCCCCCCCCAGGGTAGATGAGCAGTTCTTC. It codes for CASSPPPRVDEQFF. Together with reference TRBV7-2 and TRBJ2-1, the CDR3 gives the full variable domain: GAGVSQSPSNKVTEKGKDVELRCDPISGHTALYWYRQSLGQGLEFLIYFQGNSAPDKSGLPSDRFSAERTGGSVSTLTIQRTQQEDSAVYLCASSPPPRVDEQFFGPGTRLTVL.